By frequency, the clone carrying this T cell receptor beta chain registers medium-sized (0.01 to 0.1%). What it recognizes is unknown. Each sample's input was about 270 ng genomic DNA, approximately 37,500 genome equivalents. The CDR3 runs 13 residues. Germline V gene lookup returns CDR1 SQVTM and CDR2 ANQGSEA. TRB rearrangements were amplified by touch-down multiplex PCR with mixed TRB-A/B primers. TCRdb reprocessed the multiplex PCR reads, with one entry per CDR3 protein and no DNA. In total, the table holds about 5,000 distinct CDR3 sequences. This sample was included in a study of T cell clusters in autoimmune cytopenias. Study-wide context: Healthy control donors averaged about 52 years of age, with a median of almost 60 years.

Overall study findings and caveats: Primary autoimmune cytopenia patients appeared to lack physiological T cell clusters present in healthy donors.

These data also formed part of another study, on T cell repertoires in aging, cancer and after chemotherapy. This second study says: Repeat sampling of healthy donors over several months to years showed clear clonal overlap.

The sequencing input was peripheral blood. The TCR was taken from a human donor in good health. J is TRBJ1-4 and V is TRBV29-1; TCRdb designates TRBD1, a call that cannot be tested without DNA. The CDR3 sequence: CSVDDTGNEKLFF.